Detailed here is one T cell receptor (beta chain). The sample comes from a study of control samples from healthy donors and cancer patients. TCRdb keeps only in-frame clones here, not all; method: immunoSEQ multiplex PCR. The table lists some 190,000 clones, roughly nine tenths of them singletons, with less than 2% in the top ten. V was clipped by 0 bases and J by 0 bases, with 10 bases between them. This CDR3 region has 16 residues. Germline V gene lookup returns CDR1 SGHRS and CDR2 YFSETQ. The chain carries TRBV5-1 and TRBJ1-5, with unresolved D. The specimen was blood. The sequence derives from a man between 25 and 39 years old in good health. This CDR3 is CASSLGFMDSNQPQHF. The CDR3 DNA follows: TGCGCCAGCAGCTTGGGCTTTATGGATAGCAATCAGCCCCAGCATTTT.